This T cell receptor beta chain was documented in a study of blood T cells in healthy people across ages. Study-wide results and limits: Higher diversity and more naive CD4+ cells were features of long-lived donors, compared to aged donors. Calculation of diversity from one million T cells yielded estimates considered to be underestimates.

Each donor gave 9.5 to 10 milliliters of peripheral blood. Next came a second PCR, run for about 6 to 12 cycles, which used a sample-barcoded 5' primer along with a J-beta primer mix. Individual samples furnished no less than 3 million CDR3-containing paired-end reads apiece. TCRdb itself ran the 5' RACE reads through MiXCR, one entry per CDR3 protein. This table holds roughly 860,000 distinct CDR3 sequences, 62% found once. This clonotype was found a few times. Its matching antigen is unknown. The sequence came from a man aged 25 to 45 in good health. The source material was blood.

The CDR3 DNA reads TGTGCCAGCAGCCCCCGGAGGACTAGCGTCTTCAATGAGCAGTTCTTC. Encoded protein: CASSPRRTSVFNEQFF. This chain uses TRBV6-6 with TRBJ2-1; 9 bases are shared with TRBD2. V lost 6 bases to trimming and J lost 6 bases; unmatched junction nucleotides: 12. The CDR3 is 16 amino acids. Germline CDR1 and CDR2: MNHNY and SVGAGI (reference sequence).